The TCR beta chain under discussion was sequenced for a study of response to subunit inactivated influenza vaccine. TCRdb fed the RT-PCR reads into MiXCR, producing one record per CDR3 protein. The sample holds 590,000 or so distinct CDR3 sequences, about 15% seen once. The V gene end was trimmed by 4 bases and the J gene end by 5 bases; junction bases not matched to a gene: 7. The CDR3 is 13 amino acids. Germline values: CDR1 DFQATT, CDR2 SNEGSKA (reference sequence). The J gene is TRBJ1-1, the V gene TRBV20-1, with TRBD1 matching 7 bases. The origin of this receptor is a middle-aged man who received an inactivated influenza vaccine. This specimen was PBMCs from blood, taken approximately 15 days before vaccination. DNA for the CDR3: TGCAGTGCTAAATTTCAGGGGGGAACTGAAGCTTTCTTT. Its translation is CSAKFQGGTEAFF.